This T cell receptor beta chain was identified in a study of early T cells in non-severe SARS-CoV-2 infection. Germline CDR1 is SGHDN and CDR2 is FVKESK. The CDR3 spans 19 residues. J gave up 0 bases and V 4 bases, and 10 bases lay outside the gene matches. The sample holds many counts of this clonotype. TCRdb re-derived calls from the 5' RACE reads in MiXCR, one entry per CDR3 protein. The table shows tens of thousands of distinct CDR3 sequences, with about 9.4% occurring only once. The source material was whole blood. This TCR was recovered from an adult who was a healthcare worker with PCR-confirmed SARS-CoV-2 infection or an uninfected control (not recorded which). The chain couples TRBV14 to TRBJ2-1; 12 bases map to TRBD2. The CDR3 loop is CASSPRLAGVFLSYNEQFF. CDR3 in DNA: TGTGCCAGCAGCCCGAGACTAGCGGGAGTTTTCCTCTCCTACAATGAGCAGTTCTTC.